These T cell receptor beta chains were read from a single sample in a study of T cell responses to AZD1222 COVID-19 vaccine. Sequencing used immunoSEQ multiplex PCR; TCRdb keeps in-frame clones, though not all of them. The data show some 170,000 clones, 85% to 90% seen once. Sequenced here: peripheral blood, sampled on day 0 of AZD1222 vaccination. These receptor sequences come from an adult in good health. Both conserved end residues are part of each CDR3. Fields, in order: J gene, V gene, CDR3 length, clone size, D gene, CDR3 protein. The D gene is left open where the match is weak. Clone size is not always given. Where it is, it says once, few, many or a class for expanded clones.

TRBJ1-1 TRBV5-8 15 . . CASSLAQGRDTEAFF
TRBJ1-5 TRBV28 17 few TRBD1 CASTDEDRVRGNQPQHF
TRBJ1-1 TRBV12-3/TRBV12-4 13 . . CASTKTLNTEAFF
TRBJ1-1 TRBV6-5 14 . TRBD1 CASSPGTGGTEAFF
TRBJ1-2 TRBV2 13 . . CASTGGSEYGYTF
TRBJ2-2 TRBV10-3 14 . . CAISESTGTGELFF
TRBJ1-1 TRBV5-4 15 . . CASSVQGLQNTEAFF
TRBJ2-7 TRBV7-2 14 . . CASSLGGVSYEQYF
TRBJ2-3 TRBV28 15 . TRBD2 CASSFRGREYGTQYF
TRBJ1-4 TRBV5-1 14 . TRBD1 CASSQGQGNEKLFF
TRBJ2-1 TRBV7-2 15 . TRBD2 CASSLEAGVKNEQFF
TRBJ2-2 TRBV6-2/TRBV6-3 17 few TRBD2 CASSDPRTRTVAGELFF
TRBJ2-1 TRBV18 12 . . CASSPPQGVAFF
TRBJ1-1 TRBV11-3 13 . . CASSARGDTEAFF
TRBJ1-1 TRBV7-2 15 once TRBD1 CASSTRTGLNTEAFF
TRBJ2-1 TRBV10-1 16 . TRBD1 CASSVMVGQGYNEQFF
TRBJ1-6 TRBV10-3 13 . . CAISGTYNSPLHF
TRBJ2-2 TRBV27 15 . . CASSSRDSPTGELFF